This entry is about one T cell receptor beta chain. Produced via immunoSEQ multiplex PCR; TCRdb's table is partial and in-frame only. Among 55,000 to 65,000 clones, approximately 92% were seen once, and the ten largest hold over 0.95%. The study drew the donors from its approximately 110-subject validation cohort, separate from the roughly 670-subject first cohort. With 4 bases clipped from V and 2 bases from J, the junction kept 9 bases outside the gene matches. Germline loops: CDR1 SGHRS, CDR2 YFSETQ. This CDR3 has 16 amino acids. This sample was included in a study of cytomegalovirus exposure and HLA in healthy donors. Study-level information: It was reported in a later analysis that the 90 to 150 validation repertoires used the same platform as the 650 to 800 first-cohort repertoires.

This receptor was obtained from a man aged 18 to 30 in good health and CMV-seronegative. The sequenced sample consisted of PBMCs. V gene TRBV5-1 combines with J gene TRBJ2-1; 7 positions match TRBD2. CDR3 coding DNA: TGCGCCAGCAGCCCATGGGAGGGTATCGCCTACAATGAGCAGTTCTTC. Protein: CASSPWEGIAYNEQFF.